The entry below describes one T cell receptor beta chain. The antigen is undetermined. The table came from immunoSEQ multiplex PCR; TCRdb's copy has only in-frame clones and leaves some out. The sample gives roughly 15,000 clones, 80% to 90% of which show up once; approximately 2.9% is in the top ten. Methotrexate plus calcineurin inhibitor accompanied controls' myeloablative marrow transplants; sampling was 1 year later. The germline V and J ends were trimmed by 2 bases and 7 bases, with 17 bases remaining between them. Germline-derived CDR1 and CDR2 are SGHNT and YENEEA. The CDR3 spans 16 residues. This specimen comes from a study of T cells after posttransplantation cyclophosphamide. Study outcomes and limitations: Tissue-infiltrating T cells from skin or gut overlapped little with blood T cells. Later blood repertoires were often dominated by clones from the donor CD8+ memory compartment. Recipient CMV seropositivity and CMV reactivation strongly tracked TRB clonality.

V gene TRBV11-3 combines with J gene TRBJ1-4; tentative D call: TRBD1 (5 bases). This receptor was obtained from a male patient in his thirties who received an allogeneic stem cell transplant from an unrelated donor, was CMV-positive, and had acute and chronic GVHD. Some T cells may be provided by the graft donor. The sequenced sample was PBMCs, obtained around 410 days after allogeneic stem cell transplant with calcineurin inhibitor and methotrexate. The CDR3 here is CASSLSDIGQAEKLFF. CDR3 DNA: TGTGCCAGCAGCTTAAGCGACATCGGACAAGCTGAAAAACTGTTTTTT.